This TCR beta chain originates from a study of blood T cell repertoires in COVID-19. In the study overall: The samples span acute and convalescent COVID-19 from the United States, Italy and Spain. Sample material is recorded as cDNA or gDNA derived from T cells, B-cell-depleted T cells, or PBMCs.

Seattle-derived patients entered the study during active infection and were followed longitudinally. Produced via immunoSEQ multiplex PCR; TCRdb's table is partial and in-frame only. Of some 300,000 clones listed, around 91% were seen once; the top ten hold around 0.93%. The CDR3 is 14 amino acids. From germline, CDR1 is SGHRS and CDR2 YFSETQ. The V end lost 2 bases, the J end lost 6 bases, and 14 bases lay between the germline ends. The sequence was collected from a woman in her thirties or forties with COVID-19, enrolled during active disease. The rearrangement uses TRBV5-1 and TRBJ1-2; weak D call: TRBD1 (5 bases). Sequencing was carried out using peripheral blood. CDR3 protein: CASSFVPGSDGYTF. Here the CDR3 DNA reads TGCGCCAGCAGCTTCGTTCCAGGGTCGGATGGCTACACCTTC. Complete variable domain (other parts from reference TRBV5-1 and TRBJ1-2): KAGVTQTPRYLIKTRGQQVTLSCSPISGHRSVSWYQQTPGQGLQFLFEYFSETQRNKGNFPGRFSGRQFSNSRSEMNVSTLELGDSALYLCASSFVPGSDGYTFGSGTRLTVV.